Detailed here is one TCR beta chain. The record originates from a study of technical replicates of blood from a few donors. Clones were sequenced by immunoSEQ multiplex PCR, and TCRdb holds only the in-frame ones, with some missing. The table records 45,000 to 60,000 clones, 95% to 96% of them present only once. This sequence originates from a human donor in good health. Sequenced input: T cells isolated from PBMCs.

CDR3 coding DNA: TGTGCCAGCAGTTTGAGCCGGGCCAACGTCCTGACTTTC. It encodes CASSLSRANVLTF. The rearrangement uses TRBV27 and TRBJ2-6; no clear D gene. Germline-derived CDR1 and CDR2 are MNHEY and SMNVEV (reference sequence). V dropped 3 bases and J dropped 5 bases, with 5 bases sitting between them. The CDR3 spans 13 residues.